The 19 T cell receptor beta chains below all came from one sample that was sequenced in a study of T cell responses to AZD1222 COVID-19 vaccine. Clones were read by immunoSEQ multiplex PCR, and TCRdb kept only the in-frame ones, dropping some. The data hold roughly 96,000 clones, with approximately 87% observed a single time. The specimen was peripheral blood, collected on day 0 of AZD1222 vaccination. All receptors come from an adult in good health.

This rearrangement joins TRBV5-5 to TRBJ1-1; TRBD1 might be the D (5 bases). The CDR3 has 13 amino acids. The germline V and J ends were trimmed by 3 bases and 0 bases, with 6 bases remaining between them. Germline V CDR1 and CDR2: SGHKS, YYEKEE (reference sequence). The CDR3 DNA reads TGTGCCAGCAGCTGGGGACTGAACACTGAAGCTTTCTTT. It specifies CASSWGLNTEAFF.

This chain links TRBV3-1 (or the pseudogene TRBV3-2) with TRBJ1-2, with D hard to call. CDR1 is LGHDT and CDR2 is YNNKEL in the germline V gene (reference sequence). V lost 10 bases and J 12 bases, leaving 18 bases between the germline ends. The CDR3 has 11 amino acids. CDR3 nucleotides: TGTGCCAACGAATTAAAAACGGTTCACACCTTC. This encodes CANELKTVHTF.

In DNA, the CDR3 is TGTGCCATCAGTGGGACTAGCGGGACCCGTCAAGAGACCCAGTACTTC. Its protein is CAISGTSGTRQETQYF. The chain links TRBV10-3 to TRBJ2-5, with 12 bases fitting TRBD2. From germline, CDR1 is ENHRY and CDR2 SYGVKD. This CDR3 has 16 residues. V shed 4 bases, J shed 2 bases, and the junction held 5 bases outside the gene matches.

The rearrangement joins TRBV30 to TRBJ1-6; 7 positions match TRBD1. Germline lookup yields CDR1 GTSNPN and CDR2 SVGIG (reference sequence). The CDR3 consists of 14 residues. The trim removed 4 bases at V and 8 bases at J, leaving 8 bases unmatched. Here the CDR3 reads CAWNVEQGYSPLHF. The DNA of the CDR3 is TGTGCCTGGAATGTCGAACAGGGGTATTCACCCCTCCACTTT. The variable domain in full, with the rest retrieved from reference TRBV30 and TRBJ1-6, is SQTIHQWPATLVQPVGSPLSLECTVEGTSNPNLYWYRQAAGRGLQLLFYSVGIGQISSEVPQNLSASRPQDRQFILSSKKLLLSDSGFYLCAWNVEQGYSPLHFGNGTRLTVT.

The CDR3 sequence is CASSQTENTEAFF. CDR3 nucleotides: TGTGCCAGCAGCCAAACAGAGAACACTGAAGCTTTCTTT. The rearrangement links TRBV3-1 (or the pseudogene TRBV3-2) to TRBJ1-1; D gene ambiguous. The germline CDR1 and CDR2 sequences are LGHDT and YNNKEL (reference sequence). This CDR3 is 13 amino acids long. Trimming left V 2 bases short and J 1 base short, with 5 bases between.

The V and J genes are TRBV30 and TRBJ1-4, with D tentatively TRBD1 (5 bases). V dropped 5 bases and J dropped 3 bases, with 13 bases sitting between them. This CDR3 is built from 14 residues. Germline V gene sequence: CDR1 GTSNPN, CDR2 SVGIG (reference sequence). The CDR3, as DNA: TGTGCCTGGTCGATCGGGGGTTCTAATGAAAAACTGTTTTTT. This gives the protein CAWSIGGSNEKLFF. Full variable domain (missing parts from reference TRBV30 and TRBJ1-4): SQTIHQWPATLVQPVGSPLSLECTVEGTSNPNLYWYRQAAGRGLQLLFYSVGIGQISSEVPQNLSASRPQDRQFILSSKKLLLSDSGFYLCAWSIGGSNEKLFFGSGTQLSVL.

This chain links TRBV4-3 with TRBJ1-1, with 8 bases that match TRBD1. Germline values: CDR1 LGHNA, CDR2 YSLEER. The CDR3 is made up of 15 amino acids. The V and J ends lost 4 bases and 3 bases, in that order; junction bases with no gene match: 7. CDR3 nucleotide sequence: TGCGCCAGCAGCCTCAGGGGGCAGCCGGACACTGAAGCTTTCTTT. It yields the protein CASSLRGQPDTEAFF.

V is TRBV7-2 and J is TRBJ2-3, with D hard to call. Germline CDR1 is SGHTA and CDR2 is FQGNSA. V was clipped by 8 bases and J by 2 bases, with 11 bases between them. This CDR3 comprises 13 residues. The CDR3 protein is CASRPVVTDTQYF. CDR3 sequence (DNA): TGTGCCAGCCGACCGGTAGTCACAGATACGCAGTATTTT.

This chain uses TRBV9 with TRBJ2-7, with 8 nucleotides matching TRBD1. Looked up from germline, CDR1 is SGDLS and CDR2 is YYNGEE. The CDR3 runs to 14 residues. V shed 0 bases and J 9 bases; nucleotides not matched to a gene: 8. The CDR3 DNA follows: TGTGCCAGCAGCGTAGCAGGGGGCGCCTTAGGGCAGTACTTC. This encodes CASSVAGGALGQYF.

This chain links TRBV6-5 with TRBJ1-4; D possibly corresponds to TRBD1 (6 bases). Trimming pared 5 bases from V and 7 bases from J, leaving 14 bases between. From germline, CDR1 is MNHEY and CDR2 SVGAGI. The CDR3 spans 14 residues. DNA of the CDR3: TGTGCCAGCAGTCCCTTGGGGGCAGGTGAAAAACTGTTTTTT. This translates into CASSPLGAGEKLFF.

V usage is TRBV24-1 and J usage is TRBJ2-7, with TRBD1 as a possible D gene (6 bases). V shed 8 bases and J shed 1 base, with 8 bases lying between them. Germline V gene data show CDR1 as KGHDR and CDR2 as SFDVKD. This CDR3 region has 12 residues. CDR3 nucleotides: TGTGCCACCACCGGACAGTCCTACGAGCAGTACTTC. Protein sequence: CATTGQSYEQYF.

The J gene is TRBJ2-7, the V gene TRBV28; the D gene is possibly TRBD1 (6 bases). The germline V gene has CDR1 MDHEN and CDR2 SYDVKM. Between the trimmed V and J ends, which lost 5 bases and 4 bases, there was a span of 18 bases. This CDR3 is 15 amino acids long. CDR3 bases: TGTGCCAGCAGTCTCGGTAGGGGTAGGGGGTACGAGCAGTACTTC. As protein: CASSLGRGRGYEQYF.

The rearrangement uses TRBV5-4 and TRBJ2-7; 13 bases match TRBD2. Germline V gene data show CDR1 as SGHNT and CDR2 as YYREEE (reference sequence). This CDR3 contains 15 residues. The trim removed 3 bases at V and 7 bases at J, leaving 7 bases unmatched. In nucleotides, the CDR3 is TGTGCCAGCAGCTCGGCGGGACTAGCGGGAACTGAGCAGTACTTC. Protein: CASSSAGLAGTEQYF. The whole variable domain, filled in from reference TRBV5-4 and TRBJ2-7, reads ETGVTQSPTHLIKTRGQQVTLRCSSQSGHNTVSWYQQALGQGPQFIFQYYREEENGRGNFPPRFSGLQFPNYSSELNVNALELDDSALYLCASSSAGLAGTEQYFGPGTRLTVT.

This clone turned up a few times. The chain uses TRBV7-2 and TRBJ1-1, with a weak D call TRBD1 (5 bases). Germline V gene data show CDR1 as SGHTA and CDR2 as FQGNSA. The V and J ends lost 1 base and 5 bases respectively, with 11 bases between them. This CDR3 has 14 residues. The CDR3 DNA is TGTGCCAGCAGCTTAGAAGGGGTCGGTACTGAAGCTTTCTTT. Its translation: CASSLEGVGTEAFF.

CDR3 protein: CASSQDLQRGYTF. In DNA, the CDR3 is TGCGCCAGCAGCCAAGATCTACAGCGTGGCTACACCTTC. The genes are TRBV4-3 and TRBJ1-2, with D unclear. Germline V gene lookup returns CDR1 LGHNA and CDR2 YSLEER. V was pared by 0 bases and J by 7 bases, with 9 bases between. The CDR3 consists of 13 residues.

This chain links TRBV5-4 with TRBJ2-3; D call uncertain. V was clipped by 0 bases and J by 4 bases, with 9 bases between them. The CDR3 has 14 residues. Per germline, CDR1 SGHNT and CDR2 YYREEE (reference sequence). In nucleotides, the CDR3 is TGTGCCAGCAGCTTGGCCCGGCTAGCAGATACGCAGTATTTT. Translating it yields CASSLARLADTQYF.

V and J are TRBV27 and TRBJ2-2; 7 bases fit TRBD2. CDR3 size: 16 residues. V lost 3 bases to trimming and J lost 0 bases; unmatched junction nucleotides: 4. From germline, CDR1 is MNHEY and CDR2 SMNVEV (reference sequence). This CDR3 is CASSFRLAANTGELFF. CDR3 nucleotides: TGTGCCAGCAGTTTTAGGCTAGCGGCGAACACCGGGGAGCTGTTTTTT.

The rearrangement links TRBV11-2 to TRBJ2-7, with D possibly being TRBD2 (6 bases). CDR3 size: 14 residues. Germline V gene data show CDR1 as SGHAT and CDR2 as FQNNGV. V lost 0 bases and J lost 2, with 8 bases in between. This CDR3 is CASSLEEGPYEQYF. The CDR3 DNA sequence: TGTGCCAGCAGCTTAGAGGAGGGCCCCTACGAGCAGTACTTC.

The count of this clone is one. The rearrangement links TRBV28 to TRBJ1-3; D perhaps matches TRBD1 (6 bases). This CDR3 comprises 14 residues. Trimming removed 2 bases from V and 4 bases from J, with 9 bases in between. CDR1 is MDHEN and CDR2 is SYDVKM in the germline V gene. The CDR3 region has the DNA TGTGCCAGCAGTTTACTCGACAGGGGAAACACCATATATTTT. It specifies CASSLLDRGNTIYF.